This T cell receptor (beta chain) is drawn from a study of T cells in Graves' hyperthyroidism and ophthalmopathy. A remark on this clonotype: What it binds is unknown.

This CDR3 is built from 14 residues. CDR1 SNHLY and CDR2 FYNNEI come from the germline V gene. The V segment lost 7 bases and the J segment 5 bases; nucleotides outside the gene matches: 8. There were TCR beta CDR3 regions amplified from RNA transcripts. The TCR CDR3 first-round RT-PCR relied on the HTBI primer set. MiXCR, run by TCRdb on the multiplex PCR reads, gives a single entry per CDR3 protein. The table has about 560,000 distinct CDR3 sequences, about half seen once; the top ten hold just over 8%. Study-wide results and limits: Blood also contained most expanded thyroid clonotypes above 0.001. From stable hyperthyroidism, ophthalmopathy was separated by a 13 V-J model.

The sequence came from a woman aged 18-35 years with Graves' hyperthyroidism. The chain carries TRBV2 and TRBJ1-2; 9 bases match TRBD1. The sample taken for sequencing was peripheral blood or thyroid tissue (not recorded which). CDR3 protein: CASTADRGLYGYTF. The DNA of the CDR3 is TGTGCCAGCACGGCGGACAGGGGTCTGTATGGCTACACCTTC. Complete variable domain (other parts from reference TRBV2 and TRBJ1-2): EPEVTQTPSHQVTQMGQEVILRCVPISNHLYFYWYRQILGQKVEFLVSFYNNEISEKSEIFDDQFSVERPDGSNFTLKIRSTKLEDSAMYFCASTADRGLYGYTFGSGTRLTVV.